The T cell receptor (beta chain) under discussion was sequenced for a study of chemoradiotherapy in HPV16-positive cancers. Study in general: Candidate HPV-specific clones and shared TCR motifs came from two HPV16-positive patients. Overall study results and limits: Better recurrence-free survival went with HPV-responsive T-cell expansion in HPV16-positive patients. Candidate HPV-specific clones and E7-related TCR motifs grew in tumor during treatment. Functional assays defining HPV-specific T cells used only a couple of HPV16-positive patients.

Regarding this clone: Its matching antigen is unknown.

Some clones are missing from TCRdb's copy, which holds only in-frame ones; the method was immunoSEQ multiplex PCR. The sample comprises approximately 3,000 clones, 70% to 90% of which are singletons, and roughly 9.8% rests with the top ten. The CDR3 is 15 amino acids. V was trimmed by 10 bases and J by 7 bases, leaving 20 bases between them. Germline V lookup: CDR1 ENHRY, CDR2 SYGVKD. The chain recombines TRBV10-3 with TRBJ1-6; tentative D call: TRBD1 (6 bases). This clonotype originated in a human donor with HPV-associated anogenital cancer. The sequences come from tumor tissue, collected from a patient who underwent chemoradiotherapy. The CDR3 DNA reads as TGTGCCACGGGGGGTTTAGGGGGGGAGAATTCACCCCTCCACTTT. Translating gives CATGGLGGENSPLHF.